This is a list of T cell receptor beta chains from one sample in a study of blood T cell dynamics during melanoma immunotherapy. Profiling relied on immunoSEQ multiplex PCR, and the TCRdb table lists in-frame clones only, not all of them. Of 10,000 or so clones in the sample, just under 85% were seen once. Sequencing was performed on blood, taken from a patient treated with checkpoint blockade. The origin of the receptors is a human donor with melanoma. CDR3s include the opening cysteine and the closing phenylalanine or tryptophan. D genes are given only for firm matches. For some rows the clone size is stated as once, few or many, or as a class when expanded; others skip it.

V gene: TRBV7-2; clone size: -; J gene: TRBJ2-7; D gene: -; CDR3 protein: CASSLRLSAYEQYF; CDR3 DNA: TGTGCCAGCAGCCTGAGGCTATCCGCCTACGAGCAGTACTTC
V gene: TRBV19; clone size: -; J gene: TRBJ1-1; D gene: -; CDR3 protein: CASSMGSMNTEAFF; CDR3 DNA: TGTGCCAGTAGTATGGGCAGTATGAACACTGAAGCTTTCTTT
V gene: TRBV5-3; clone size: -; J gene: TRBJ1-2; D gene: TRBD1; CDR3 protein: CARSLPIGTGVGGYGYTF; CDR3 DNA: TGTGCCAGAAGCTTGCCCATAGGGACAGGGGTGGGAGGTTATGGCTACACCTTC
V gene: TRBV14; clone size: -; J gene: TRBJ2-3; D gene: TRBD2; CDR3 protein: CASSQVRLAGKDTQYF; CDR3 DNA: TGTGCCAGCAGCCAAGTGCGACTAGCGGGGAAGGATACGCAGTATTTT
V gene: TRBV19; clone size: -; J gene: TRBJ1-2; D gene: -; CDR3 protein: CASSTARTGISNYGYTF; CDR3 DNA: TGTGCCAGTAGTACGGCAAGAACAGGAATCTCTAACTATGGCTACACCTTC
V gene: TRBV4-3; clone size: -; J gene: TRBJ1-1; D gene: TRBD1; CDR3 protein: CASSQGQGHTEAFF; CDR3 DNA: TGCGCCAGCAGCCAAGGACAGGGGCACACTGAAGCTTTCTTT
V gene: TRBV5-1; clone size: -; J gene: TRBJ1-1; D gene: -; CDR3 protein: CASSLSENTEAFF; CDR3 DNA: TGCGCCAGCAGCTTGTCCGAAAACACTGAAGCTTTCTTT
V gene: TRBV6-5; clone size: large; J gene: TRBJ1-1; D gene: -; CDR3 protein: CASSYGGSGKNTEAFF; CDR3 DNA: TGTGCCAGCAGTTACGGTGGTAGCGGAAAGAACACTGAAGCTTTCTTT
V gene: TRBV7-9; clone size: -; J gene: TRBJ1-2; D gene: TRBD1; CDR3 protein: CASSTHRGPNYGYTF; CDR3 DNA: TGTGCCAGCAGCACCCACAGGGGGCCGAACTATGGCTACACCTTC
V gene: TRBV10-3; clone size: -; J gene: TRBJ1-1; D gene: TRBD1; CDR3 protein: CAISENRGTEAFF; CDR3 DNA: TGTGCCATCAGTGAAAACAGGGGCACTGAAGCTTTCTTT
V gene: TRBV4-2; clone size: -; J gene: TRBJ2-7; D gene: -; CDR3 protein: CASSPVGGNSYEQYF; CDR3 DNA: TGTGCCAGCAGCCCCGTCGGAGGGAATTCCTACGAGCAGTACTTC
V gene: TRBV10-1; clone size: -; J gene: TRBJ2-7; D gene: TRBD1; CDR3 protein: CASSEPPKGQGCYEQYF; CDR3 DNA: TGCGCCAGCAGTGAGCCTCCTAAGGGACAGGGATGCTACGAGCAGTACTTC
V gene: TRBV9; clone size: -; J gene: TRBJ2-3; D gene: -; CDR3 protein: CASSVMGSSTDTQYF; CDR3 DNA: TGTGCCAGCAGCGTAATGGGCTCTAGCACAGATACGCAGTATTTT
V gene: TRBV27; clone size: -; J gene: TRBJ1-1; D gene: TRBD1; CDR3 protein: CASSPWTGGGTEAFF; CDR3 DNA: TGTGCCAGCAGTCCGTGGACAGGGGGAGGAACTGAAGCTTTCTTT
V gene: TRBV7-8; clone size: -; J gene: TRBJ2-1; D gene: TRBD2; CDR3 protein: CASSFTPGLAGGEQFF; CDR3 DNA: TGTGCCAGCAGCTTCACTCCGGGACTAGCGGGCGGTGAGCAGTTCTTC
V gene: TRBV28; clone size: once; J gene: TRBJ1-4; D gene: -; CDR3 protein: CASSSTGLVGEKLFF; CDR3 DNA: TGTGCCAGCAGTTCCACAGGGCTGGTGGGTGAAAAACTGTTTTTT
V gene: TRBV11-2; clone size: -; J gene: TRBJ1-3; D gene: -; CDR3 protein: CASSLYGDTIYF; CDR3 DNA: TGTGCCAGCAGCTTATATGGCGACACCATATATTTT
V gene: TRBV19; clone size: -; J gene: TRBJ2-3; D gene: -; CDR3 protein: CASSPGLATDTQYF; CDR3 DNA: TGTGCCAGTAGTCCAGGACTTGCCACAGATACGCAGTATTTT
V gene: TRBV18; clone size: few; J gene: TRBJ1-1; D gene: -; CDR3 protein: CASSFRQDWGDEAFF; CDR3 DNA: TGTGCCAGCTCTTTCAGACAGGATTGGGGGGATGAAGCTTTCTTT
V gene: TRBV6-1; clone size: few; J gene: TRBJ1-6; D gene: -; CDR3 protein: CASSKTGYNSPLHF; CDR3 DNA: TGTGCCAGCAGTAAGACAGGTTATAATTCACCCCTCCACTTT
V gene: TRBV13; clone size: -; J gene: TRBJ1-1; D gene: TRBD1; CDR3 protein: CASSSGQGLGTEAFF; CDR3 DNA: TGTGCCAGCAGCTCGGGACAGGGTCTAGGGACTGAAGCTTTCTTT
V gene: TRBV9; clone size: -; J gene: TRBJ2-3; D gene: TRBD1; CDR3 protein: CASSVGQELGTQYF; CDR3 DNA: TGTGCCAGCAGCGTGGGACAGGAACTTGGGACGCAGTATTTT
V gene: TRBV5-1; clone size: -; J gene: TRBJ1-2; D gene: -; CDR3 protein: CASSPNRASYGYTF; CDR3 DNA: TGCGCCAGCAGCCCTAACAGGGCAAGCTATGGCTACACCTTC
V gene: TRBV19; clone size: once; J gene: TRBJ1-5; D gene: -; CDR3 protein: CASTFSLRINQPQHF; CDR3 DNA: TGTGCCAGCACCTTCTCTTTAAGGATTAATCAGCCCCAGCATTTT
V gene: TRBV6-5; clone size: -; J gene: TRBJ1-2; D gene: -; CDR3 protein: CASSYRRGGNYGYTF; CDR3 DNA: TGTGCCAGCAGTTATCGTCGGGGTGGGAACTATGGCTACACCTTC
V gene: TRBV9; clone size: -; J gene: TRBJ2-2; D gene: -; CDR3 protein: CASSPGVPGELFF; CDR3 DNA: TGTGCCAGCTCCCCAGGGGTACCCGGGGAGCTGTTTTTT
V gene: TRBV28; clone size: -; J gene: TRBJ2-5; D gene: -; CDR3 protein: CASSSDRVGETQYF; CDR3 DNA: TGTGCCAGCAGTTCGGACAGAGTCGGAGAGACCCAGTACTTC
V gene: TRBV12-5; clone size: -; J gene: TRBJ1-2; D gene: TRBD1; CDR3 protein: CASGPGTGGNYGYTF; CDR3 DNA: TGTGCTAGTGGCCCCGGGACAGGGGGCAACTATGGCTACACCTTC
V gene: TRBV30; clone size: -; J gene: TRBJ2-7; D gene: -; CDR3 protein: CAWSVQRYEQYF; CDR3 DNA: TGTGCCTGGAGTGTACAGCGTTACGAGCAGTACTTC
V gene: TRBV5-1; clone size: -; J gene: TRBJ2-7; D gene: TRBD2; CDR3 protein: CATSRTSGLIYEQYF; CDR3 DNA: TGCGCCACCTCCCGGACTAGCGGATTAATCTACGAGCAGTACTTC
V gene: TRBV19; clone size: -; J gene: TRBJ1-2; D gene: TRBD1; CDR3 protein: CASSIREGAQSGYTF; CDR3 DNA: TGTGCCAGTAGTATTAGAGAGGGGGCGCAGAGTGGCTACACCTTC
V gene: TRBV6-5; clone size: -; J gene: TRBJ2-7; D gene: TRBD1; CDR3 protein: CASSYSGGRYEQYF; CDR3 DNA: TGTGCCAGCAGTTACTCAGGGGGCCGATACGAGCAGTACTTC
V gene: TRBV18; clone size: few; J gene: TRBJ1-2; D gene: TRBD1; CDR3 protein: CASSPGTDYGYTF; CDR3 DNA: TGTGCCAGCTCACCCGGGACAGACTATGGCTACACCTTC
V gene: TRBV7-8; clone size: -; J gene: TRBJ1-1; D gene: -; CDR3 protein: CASSPPRALNTEAFF; CDR3 DNA: TGTGCCAGCAGCCCCCCTCGGGCCTTGAACACTGAAGCTTTCTTT
V gene: TRBV13; clone size: -; J gene: TRBJ2-7; D gene: -; CDR3 protein: CASSLGRRTYEQYF; CDR3 DNA: TGTGCCAGCAGCTTAGGCCGCAGGACCTACGAGCAGTACTTC
V gene: TRBV9; clone size: few; J gene: TRBJ1-1; D gene: -; CDR3 protein: CASSATFMNTEAFF; CDR3 DNA: TGTGCCAGCAGCGCGACATTCATGAACACTGAAGCTTTCTTT
V gene: TRBV28; clone size: -; J gene: TRBJ1-3; D gene: -; CDR3 protein: CASIRGPGNTIYF; CDR3 DNA: TGTGCCAGCATTAGGGGTCCCGGAAACACCATATATTTT
V gene: TRBV30; clone size: -; J gene: TRBJ1-1; D gene: TRBD1; CDR3 protein: CAWSTGGPTEAFF; CDR3 DNA: TGTGCCTGGTCTACAGGGGGCCCAACTGAAGCTTTCTTT
V gene: TRBV7-4; clone size: -; J gene: TRBJ1-2; D gene: -; CDR3 protein: CASSLATTALYGYTF; CDR3 DNA: TGTGCCAGCAGCTTAGCGACCACAGCCCTCTATGGCTACACCTTC
V gene: TRBV28; clone size: -; J gene: TRBJ2-7; D gene: TRBD1; CDR3 protein: CASSSPGTASYEQYF; CDR3 DNA: TGTGCCAGCAGTTCCCCCGGGACAGCCTCCTACGAGCAGTACTTC
V gene: TRBV7-2; clone size: -; J gene: TRBJ2-3; D gene: -; CDR3 protein: CASGWGANTDTQYF; CDR3 DNA: TGTGCCTCGGGGTGGGGGGCTAACACAGATACGCAGTATTTT
V gene: TRBV7-2; clone size: -; J gene: TRBJ2-5; D gene: -; CDR3 protein: CASSLYQQETQYF; CDR3 DNA: TGTGCCAGCAGCTTATATCAGCAAGAGACCCAGTACTTC
V gene: TRBV5-1; clone size: once; J gene: TRBJ2-3; D gene: TRBD1; CDR3 protein: CASSLGQGALRQYF; CDR3 DNA: TGCGCCAGCAGCTTGGGACAGGGGGCGCTGAGGCAGTATTTT
V gene: TRBV4-3; clone size: -; J gene: TRBJ2-4; D gene: TRBD1; CDR3 protein: CASSPDRGSAKNIQYF; CDR3 DNA: TGCGCCAGCAGCCCCGACAGGGGGTCGGCCAAAAACATTCAGTACTTC
V gene: TRBV11-1; clone size: -; J gene: TRBJ1-4; D gene: -; CDR3 protein: CASSLYQTDATNEKLFF; CDR3 DNA: TGTGCCAGCAGCTTATACCAGACAGATGCAACTAATGAAAAACTGTTTTTT
V gene: TRBV4-2; clone size: -; J gene: TRBJ1-3; D gene: TRBD1; CDR3 protein: CASSQYRGGNTIYF; CDR3 DNA: TGTGCCAGCAGCCAATACAGGGGGGGAAACACCATATATTTT
V gene: TRBV9; clone size: -; J gene: TRBJ2-7; D gene: TRBD2; CDR3 protein: CASSVAAAGGSYEQYF; CDR3 DNA: TGTGCCAGCAGCGTAGCGGCGGCGGGGGGATCCTACGAGCAGTACTTC
V gene: TRBV27; clone size: -; J gene: TRBJ2-7; D gene: TRBD2; CDR3 protein: CASSPLAGGIYEQYF; CDR3 DNA: TGTGCCAGCAGTCCCCTAGCGGGGGGGATCTACGAGCAGTACTTC
V gene: TRBV9; clone size: -; J gene: TRBJ1-1; D gene: -; CDR3 protein: CASSAGTGTEAFF; CDR3 DNA: TGTGCCAGCAGCGCCGGGACGGGGACTGAAGCTTTCTTT
V gene: TRBV7-6; clone size: -; J gene: TRBJ2-1; D gene: -; CDR3 protein: CASSPGAEQFF; CDR3 DNA: TGTGCCAGTTCCCCGGGGGCTGAGCAGTTCTTC
V gene: TRBV9; clone size: few; J gene: TRBJ2-1; D gene: TRBD2; CDR3 protein: CASSVGTSGGRNAEQFF; CDR3 DNA: TGTGCCAGCAGCGTCGGGACTAGCGGGGGGCGTAACGCTGAGCAGTTCTTC
V gene: TRBV4-3; clone size: -; J gene: TRBJ1-1; D gene: -; CDR3 protein: CASSLGVRDTEAFF; CDR3 DNA: TGCGCCAGCAGCCTGGGGGTACGGGACACTGAAGCTTTCTTT
V gene: TRBV7-9; clone size: -; J gene: TRBJ2-4; D gene: -; CDR3 protein: CASRPQGGADIQYF; CDR3 DNA: TGTGCCAGCAGGCCCCAGGGGGGCGCGGACATTCAGTACTTC
V gene: TRBV11-2; clone size: once; J gene: TRBJ2-1; D gene: -; CDR3 protein: CASSLSPYNEQFF; CDR3 DNA: TGTGCCAGCAGCTTATCCCCCTACAATGAGCAGTTCTTC
V gene: TRBV6-6; clone size: -; J gene: TRBJ2-5; D gene: TRBD2; CDR3 protein: CASTPLAGGQETQYF; CDR3 DNA: TGTGCCAGCACCCCCCTAGCGGGGGGCCAAGAGACCCAGTACTTC